This T cell receptor beta chain was recorded in a study of T cell repertoires in cytomegalovirus infection. In the study overall: Well-studied HLA-B-restricted epitopes and recently identified HLA-C-restricted epitopes of CMV were both used in the study.

Study findings and constraints: It was HLA-C-restricted CMV-specific TCR beta clonotypes that dominated the response ex vivo.

TCRdb used MiXCR to reprocess the reads, holding one entry per CDR3 protein. Among around 500,000 distinct CDR3 sequences, about 42% were seen once, and the ten largest hold roughly two fifths. Regarding this clonotype: Its antigen is not known.

Losses at the gene ends were 4 bases for V and 5 bases for J; bases not matched to a gene: 6. Germline CDR1 SGHNT, CDR2 YENEEA. The CDR3 runs to 15 residues. This TCR derives from a human donor in good health (CMV status not recorded). Some clones in this sample may be carry-over from other donors' samples. This specimen was cultured PBMCs, taken from culture after CMV antigen stimulation. The chain links TRBV11-3 to TRBJ2-2, with 8 nucleotides matching TRBD2. In DNA, the CDR3 is TGTGCCAGCAGCTCGGGGGGGGGTTGGACCGGGGAGCTGTTTTTT. Its translation: CASSSGGGWTGELFF.